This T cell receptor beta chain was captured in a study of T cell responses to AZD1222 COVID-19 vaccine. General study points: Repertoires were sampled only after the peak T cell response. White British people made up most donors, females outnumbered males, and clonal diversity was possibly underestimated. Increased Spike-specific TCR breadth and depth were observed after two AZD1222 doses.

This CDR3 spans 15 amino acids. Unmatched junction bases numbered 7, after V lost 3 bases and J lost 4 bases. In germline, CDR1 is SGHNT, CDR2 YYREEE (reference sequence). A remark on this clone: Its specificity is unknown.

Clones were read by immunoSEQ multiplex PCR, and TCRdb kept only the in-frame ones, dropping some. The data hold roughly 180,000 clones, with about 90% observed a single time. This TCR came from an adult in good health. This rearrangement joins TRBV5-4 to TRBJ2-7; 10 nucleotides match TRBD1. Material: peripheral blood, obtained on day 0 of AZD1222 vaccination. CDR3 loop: CASSSPGTGAYEQYF. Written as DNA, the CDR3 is TGTGCCAGCAGCTCCCCCGGGACAGGGGCTTACGAGCAGTACTTC.